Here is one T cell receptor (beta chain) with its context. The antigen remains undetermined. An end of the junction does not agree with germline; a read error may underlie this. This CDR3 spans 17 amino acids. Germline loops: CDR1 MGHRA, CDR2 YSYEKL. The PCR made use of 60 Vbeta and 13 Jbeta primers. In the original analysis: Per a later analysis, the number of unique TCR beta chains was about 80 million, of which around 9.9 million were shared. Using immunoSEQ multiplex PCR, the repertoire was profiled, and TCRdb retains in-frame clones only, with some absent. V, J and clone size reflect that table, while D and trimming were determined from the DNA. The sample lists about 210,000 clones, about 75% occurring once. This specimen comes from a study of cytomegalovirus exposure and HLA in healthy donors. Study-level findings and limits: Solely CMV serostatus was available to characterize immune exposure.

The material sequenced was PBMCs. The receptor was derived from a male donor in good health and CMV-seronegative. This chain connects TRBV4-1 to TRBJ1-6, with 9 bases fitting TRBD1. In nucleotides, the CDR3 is TGCACCAGCAGCCAAGGGGGTTCCGGGACAGGGAATTCACCCCTCCACTTT. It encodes CTSSQGGSGTGNSPLHF.